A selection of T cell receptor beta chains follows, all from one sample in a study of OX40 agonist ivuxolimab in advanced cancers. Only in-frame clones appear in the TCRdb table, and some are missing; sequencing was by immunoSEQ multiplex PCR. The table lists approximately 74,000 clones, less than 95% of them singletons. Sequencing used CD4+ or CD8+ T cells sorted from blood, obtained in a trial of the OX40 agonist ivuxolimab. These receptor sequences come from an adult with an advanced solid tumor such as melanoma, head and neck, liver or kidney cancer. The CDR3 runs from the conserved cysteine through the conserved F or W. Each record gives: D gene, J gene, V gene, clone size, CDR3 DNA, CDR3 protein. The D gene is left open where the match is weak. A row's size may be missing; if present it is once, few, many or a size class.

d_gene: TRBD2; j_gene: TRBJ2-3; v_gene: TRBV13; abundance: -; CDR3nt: TGTGCCAGCAGCCTAGTAGCGGGAGTGGCGACAGATACGCAGTATTTT; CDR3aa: CASSLVAGVATDTQYF
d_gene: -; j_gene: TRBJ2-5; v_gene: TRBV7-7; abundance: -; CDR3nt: TGTGCTAGCAGCTCCCCAGGGGGGGAGACCCAGTACTTC; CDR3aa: CASSSPGGETQYF
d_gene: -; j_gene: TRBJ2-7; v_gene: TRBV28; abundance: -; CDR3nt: TGTGCCAGCAGTTCCAATTACGAGCAGTACTTC; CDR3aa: CASSSNYEQYF
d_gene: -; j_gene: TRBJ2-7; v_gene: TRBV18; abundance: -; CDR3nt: TGTGCCAGCTCACCGAAAATCACTAGCTCGCTCGGCGAGCAGTACTTC; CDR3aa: CASSPKITSSLGEQYF
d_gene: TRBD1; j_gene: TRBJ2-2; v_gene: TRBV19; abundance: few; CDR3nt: TGTGCCAGCCGGGACAGATTAAACACCGGGGAGCTGTTTTTT; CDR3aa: CASRDRLNTGELFF
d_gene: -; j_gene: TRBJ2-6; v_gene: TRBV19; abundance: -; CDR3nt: TGTGCCAGTACACCCGGTGGGGCCAACGTCCTGACTTTC; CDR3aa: CASTPGGANVLTF
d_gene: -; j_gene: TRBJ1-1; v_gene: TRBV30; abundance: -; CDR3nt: TGTGCCTGGAAGGGGGGTTCACAGCTAGCTTTCTTT; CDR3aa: CAWKGGSQLAFF
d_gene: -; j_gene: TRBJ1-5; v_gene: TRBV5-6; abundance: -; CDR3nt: TGTGCCAGCAGCTTCAGGGGCATGGAGCCCCAGCATTTT; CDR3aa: CASSFRGMEPQHF
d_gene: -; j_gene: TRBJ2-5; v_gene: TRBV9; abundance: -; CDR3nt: TGTGCCAGCAGCGTAGGAGGGGCGGGAACCCAAGAGACCCAGTACTTC; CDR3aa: CASSVGGAGTQETQYF
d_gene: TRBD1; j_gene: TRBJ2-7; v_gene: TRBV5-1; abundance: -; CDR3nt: TGCGCCAGCAGCTTGAGATTACCCGGGACAGGGGACTACGAGCAGTACTTC; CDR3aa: CASSLRLPGTGDYEQYF
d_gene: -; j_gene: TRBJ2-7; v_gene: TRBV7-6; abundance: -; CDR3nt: TGTGCCAGCAGCTCGGACGGTAGTTACGAGCAGTACTTC; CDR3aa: CASSSDGSYEQYF
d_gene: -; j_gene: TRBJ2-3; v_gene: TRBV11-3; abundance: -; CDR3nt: TGTGCCAGCAGCCAACAAACCGGGGCCACAGATACGCAGTATTTT; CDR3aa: CASSQQTGATDTQYF
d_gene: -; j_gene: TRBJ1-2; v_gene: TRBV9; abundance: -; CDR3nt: TGTGCCAGCAGCGCCTACGGGGCCAAAAACTATGGCTACACCTTC; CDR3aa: CASSAYGAKNYGYTF
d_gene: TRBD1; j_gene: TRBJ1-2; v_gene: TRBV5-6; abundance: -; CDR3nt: TGTGCCAGCAGCCGACTTATTTCTGAGGGACAGGGCGTCAACTATGGCTACACCTTC; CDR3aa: CASSRLISEGQGVNYGYTF
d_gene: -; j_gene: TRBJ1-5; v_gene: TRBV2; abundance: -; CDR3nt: TGTGCCAGCAGTGGAAATAGGGGGATGGGCAATCAGCCCCAGCATTTT; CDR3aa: CASSGNRGMGNQPQHF
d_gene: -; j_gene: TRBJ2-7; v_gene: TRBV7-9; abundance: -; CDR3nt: TGTGCCAGCAGCTTAGACCTGGGGGGCCACTCCTACGAGCAGTACTTC; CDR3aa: CASSLDLGGHSYEQYF
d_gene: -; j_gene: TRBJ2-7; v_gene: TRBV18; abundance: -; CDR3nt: TGTGCCAGCTCACCCAGCCAGTACGAGCAGTACTTC; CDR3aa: CASSPSQYEQYF
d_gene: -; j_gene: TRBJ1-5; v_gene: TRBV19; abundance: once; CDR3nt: TGTGCCAGTAGTGGTATAACGGGCAGTATCAATCAGCCCCAGCATTTT; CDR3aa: CASSGITGSINQPQHF
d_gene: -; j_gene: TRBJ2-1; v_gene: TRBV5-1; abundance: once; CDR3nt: TGCGCCAGCAGCTTGGGCTTCCCCAATGAGCAGTTCTTC; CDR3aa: CASSLGFPNEQFF
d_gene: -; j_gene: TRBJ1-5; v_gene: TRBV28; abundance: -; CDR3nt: TGTGCCAGCAGCCCACTGGAGTGGGACAATCAGCCCCAGCATTTT; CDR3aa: CASSPLEWDNQPQHF
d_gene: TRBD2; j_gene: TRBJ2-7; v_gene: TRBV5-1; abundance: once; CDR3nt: TGCGCCAGCAGCTTGGTTAGCGGGAGTTTCTACGAGCAGTACTTC; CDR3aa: CASSLVSGSFYEQYF
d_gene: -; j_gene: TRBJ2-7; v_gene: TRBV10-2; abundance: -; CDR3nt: TGCGCCAGCAGTGAGTCGGGGGGTTCCGAGCAGTACTTC; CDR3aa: CASSESGGSEQYF
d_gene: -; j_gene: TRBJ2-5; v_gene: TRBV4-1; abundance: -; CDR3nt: TGCGCCAGCAGCCGTAGTGCGATACCCCTGGGGGAGACCCAGTACTTC; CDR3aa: CASSRSAIPLGETQYF